Detailed here is one T cell receptor (beta chain). In the authors' workflow: Estimation of nucleated cell counts was performed using reference gene primer amplification. Here immunoSEQ multiplex PCR was the method, and the copy in TCRdb shows in-frame clones only, minus some. The V and J calls and clone size are taken from that table; D and trimming were inferred from the DNA. This table has 140,000 or so clones, around 83% appearing once. This entry is derived from a study of blood T cell repertoires in COVID-19. In the study overall: In each case, the material was cDNA or gDNA derived from T cells, B-cell-depleted T cells, or PBMCs.

The sequence was collected from a woman older than 75 with acute or convalescent COVID-19. Sequenced: peripheral blood.

CDR3 in DNA: TGTGCCAGCGCGACAGGGGCGAGCCTCTACGAGCAGTACTTC. Residues: CASATGASLYEQYF. The chain links TRBV28 to TRBJ2-7; TRBD1 matches at 8 bases. Trimming at V came to 8 bases and at J to 3 bases, leaving 9 bases not matched to a gene. CDR1 is MDHEN and CDR2 is SYDVKM in the germline V gene. This CDR3 contains 14 residues.